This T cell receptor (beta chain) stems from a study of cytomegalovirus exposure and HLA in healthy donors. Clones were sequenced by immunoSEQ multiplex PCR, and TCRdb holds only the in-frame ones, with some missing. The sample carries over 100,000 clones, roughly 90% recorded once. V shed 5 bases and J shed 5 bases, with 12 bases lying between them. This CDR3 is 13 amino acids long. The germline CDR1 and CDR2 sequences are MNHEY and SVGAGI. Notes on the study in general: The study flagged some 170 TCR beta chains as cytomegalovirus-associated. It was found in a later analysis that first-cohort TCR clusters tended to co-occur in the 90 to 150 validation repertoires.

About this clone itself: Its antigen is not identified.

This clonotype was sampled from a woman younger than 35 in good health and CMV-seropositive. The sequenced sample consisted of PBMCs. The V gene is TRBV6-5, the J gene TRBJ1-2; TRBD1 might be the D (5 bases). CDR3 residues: CASSNPGPYGYTF. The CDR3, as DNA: TGTGCCAGCAGTAACCCAGGGCCTTATGGCTACACCTTC.